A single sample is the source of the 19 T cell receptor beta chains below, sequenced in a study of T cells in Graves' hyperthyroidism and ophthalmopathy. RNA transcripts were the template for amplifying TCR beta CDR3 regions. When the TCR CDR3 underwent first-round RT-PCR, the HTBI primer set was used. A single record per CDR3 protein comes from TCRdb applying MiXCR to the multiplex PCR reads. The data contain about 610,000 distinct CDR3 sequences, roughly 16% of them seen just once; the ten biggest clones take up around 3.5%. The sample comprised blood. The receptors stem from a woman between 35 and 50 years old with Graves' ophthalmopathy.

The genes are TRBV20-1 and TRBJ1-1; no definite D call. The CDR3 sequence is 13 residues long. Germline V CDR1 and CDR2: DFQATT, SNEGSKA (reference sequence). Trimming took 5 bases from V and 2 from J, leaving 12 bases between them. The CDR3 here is CSAPRAGNTEAFF. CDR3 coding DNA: TGCAGTGCTCCACGAGCGGGTAACACTGAAGCTTTCTTT.

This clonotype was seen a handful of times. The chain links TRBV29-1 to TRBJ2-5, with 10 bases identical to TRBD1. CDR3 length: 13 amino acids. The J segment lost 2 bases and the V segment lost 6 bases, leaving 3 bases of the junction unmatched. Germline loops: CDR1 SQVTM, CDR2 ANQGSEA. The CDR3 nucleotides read TGCAGCGTCGGGACAGGGGAGCAAGAGACCCAGTACTTC. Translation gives CSVGTGEQETQYF. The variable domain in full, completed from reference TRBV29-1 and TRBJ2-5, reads SAVISQKPSRDICQRGTSLTIQCQVDSQVTMMFWYRQQPGQSLTLIATANQGSEATYESGFVIDKFPISRPNLTFSTLTVSNMSPEDSSIYLCSVGTGEQETQYFGPGTRLLVL.

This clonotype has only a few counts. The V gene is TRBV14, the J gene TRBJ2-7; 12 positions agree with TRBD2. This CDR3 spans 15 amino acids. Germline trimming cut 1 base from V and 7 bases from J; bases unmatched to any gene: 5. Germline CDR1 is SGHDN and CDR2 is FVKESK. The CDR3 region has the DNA TGTGCCAGCAGCCAAGGGTCTAGCGGGAGGGCGGAGCAGTACTTC. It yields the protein CASSQGSSGRAEQYF.

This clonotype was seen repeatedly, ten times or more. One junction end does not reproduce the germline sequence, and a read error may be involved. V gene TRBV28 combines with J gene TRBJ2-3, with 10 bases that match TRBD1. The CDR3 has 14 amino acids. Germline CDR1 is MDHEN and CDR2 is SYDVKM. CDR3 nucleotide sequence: TGCGCCAGCAGCTCTGGACAGGGGGCAGATACGCAGTATTTT. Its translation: CASSSGQGADTQYF.

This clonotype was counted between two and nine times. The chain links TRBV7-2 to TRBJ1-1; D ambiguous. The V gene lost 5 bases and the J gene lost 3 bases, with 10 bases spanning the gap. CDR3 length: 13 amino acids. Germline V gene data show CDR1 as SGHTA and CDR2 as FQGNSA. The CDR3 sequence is CASSPQEDTEAFF. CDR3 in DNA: TGTGCCAGCAGCCCGCAGGAAGACACTGAAGCTTTCTTT.

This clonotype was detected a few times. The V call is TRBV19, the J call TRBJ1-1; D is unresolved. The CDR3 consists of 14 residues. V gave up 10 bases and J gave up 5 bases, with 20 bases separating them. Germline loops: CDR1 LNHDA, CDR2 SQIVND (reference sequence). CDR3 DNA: TGTGCCACCCAGGTTGGAGCAGGACGGACTGAAGCTTTCTTT. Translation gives CATQVGAGRTEAFF.

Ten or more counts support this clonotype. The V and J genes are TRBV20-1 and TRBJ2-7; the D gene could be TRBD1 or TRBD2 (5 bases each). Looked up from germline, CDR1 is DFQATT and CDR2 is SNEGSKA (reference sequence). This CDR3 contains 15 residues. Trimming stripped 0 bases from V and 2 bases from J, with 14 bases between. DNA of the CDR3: TGCAGTGCTAGAGATCTCCGGGACCCGCCCTACGAGCAGTACTTC. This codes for CSARDLRDPPYEQYF.

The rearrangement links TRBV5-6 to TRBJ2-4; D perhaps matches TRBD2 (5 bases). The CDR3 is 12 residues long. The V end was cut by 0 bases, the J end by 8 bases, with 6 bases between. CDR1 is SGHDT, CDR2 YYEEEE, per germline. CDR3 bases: TGTGCCAGCAGCTTGGGGACTGACATTCAGTACTTC. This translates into CASSLGTDIQYF. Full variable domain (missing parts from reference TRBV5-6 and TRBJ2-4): DAGVTQSPTHLIKTRGQQVTLRCSPKSGHDTVSWYQQALGQGPQFIFQYYEEEERQRGNFPDRFSGHQFPNYSSELNVNALLLGDSALYLCASSLGTDIQYFGAGTRLSVL.

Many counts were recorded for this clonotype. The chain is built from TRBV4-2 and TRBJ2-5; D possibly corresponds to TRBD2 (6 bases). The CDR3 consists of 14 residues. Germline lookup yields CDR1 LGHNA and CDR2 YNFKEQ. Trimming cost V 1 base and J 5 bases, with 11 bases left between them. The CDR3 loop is CASSQAGEAETQYF. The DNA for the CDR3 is TGTGCCAGCAGCCAAGCGGGAGAAGCCGAGACCCAGTACTTC.

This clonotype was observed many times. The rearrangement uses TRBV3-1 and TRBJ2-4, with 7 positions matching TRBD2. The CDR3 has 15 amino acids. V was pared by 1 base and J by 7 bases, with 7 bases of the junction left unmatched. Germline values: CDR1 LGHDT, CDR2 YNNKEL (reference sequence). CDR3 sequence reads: CASSQGLAGRNIQYF. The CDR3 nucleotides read TGTGCCAGCAGCCAAGGACTAGCTGGGAGGAACATTCAGTACTTC.

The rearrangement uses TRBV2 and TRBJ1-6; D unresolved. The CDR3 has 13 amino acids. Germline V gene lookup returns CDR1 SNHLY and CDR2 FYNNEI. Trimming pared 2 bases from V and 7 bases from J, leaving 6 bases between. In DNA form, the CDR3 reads TGTGCCAGCAGTGAATTTGGGAATTCACCCCTCCACTTT. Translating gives CASSEFGNSPLHF.

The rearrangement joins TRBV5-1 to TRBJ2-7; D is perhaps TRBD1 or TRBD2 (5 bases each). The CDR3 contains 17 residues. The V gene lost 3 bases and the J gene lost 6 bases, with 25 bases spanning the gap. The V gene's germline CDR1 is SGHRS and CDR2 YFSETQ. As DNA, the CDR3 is TGCGCCAGCAGCTACCGGGACGGACCCCTCTCCGCTTCCGAGCAGTACTTC. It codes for CASSYRDGPLSASEQYF.

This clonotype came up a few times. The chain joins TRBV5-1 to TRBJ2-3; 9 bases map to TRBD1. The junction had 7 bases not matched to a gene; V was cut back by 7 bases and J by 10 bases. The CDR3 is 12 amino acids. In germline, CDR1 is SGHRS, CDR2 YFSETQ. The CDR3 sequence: CASGLQGASQYF. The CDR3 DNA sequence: TGCGCCAGCGGCCTACAGGGGGCCTCGCAGTATTTT.

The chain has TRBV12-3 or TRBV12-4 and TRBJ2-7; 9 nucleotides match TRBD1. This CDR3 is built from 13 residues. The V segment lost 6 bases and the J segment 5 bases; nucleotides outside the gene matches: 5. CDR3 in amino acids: CASRATGGNEQYF. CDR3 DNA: TGTGCCAGCAGGGCAACAGGGGGCAACGAGCAGTACTTC.

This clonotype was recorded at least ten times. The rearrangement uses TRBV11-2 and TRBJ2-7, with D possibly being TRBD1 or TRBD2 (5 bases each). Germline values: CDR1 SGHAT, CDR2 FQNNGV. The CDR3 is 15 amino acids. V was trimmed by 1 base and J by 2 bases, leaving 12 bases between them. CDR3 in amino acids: CASSLVRDPTYEQYF. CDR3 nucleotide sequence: TGTGCCAGCAGCTTAGTCCGGGACCCAACCTACGAGCAGTACTTC.

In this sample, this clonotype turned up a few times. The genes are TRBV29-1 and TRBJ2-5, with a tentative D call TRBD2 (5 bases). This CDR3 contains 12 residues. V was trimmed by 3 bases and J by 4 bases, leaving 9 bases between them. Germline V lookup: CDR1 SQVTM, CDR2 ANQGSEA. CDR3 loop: CSVDTAGETQYF. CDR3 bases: TGCAGCGTTGATACCGCGGGAGAGACCCAGTACTTC. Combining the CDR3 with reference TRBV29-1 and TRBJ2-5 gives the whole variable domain SAVISQKPSRDICQRGTSLTIQCQVDSQVTMMFWYRQQPGQSLTLIATANQGSEATYESGFVIDKFPISRPNLTFSTLTVSNMSPEDSSIYLCSVDTAGETQYFGPGTRLLVL.

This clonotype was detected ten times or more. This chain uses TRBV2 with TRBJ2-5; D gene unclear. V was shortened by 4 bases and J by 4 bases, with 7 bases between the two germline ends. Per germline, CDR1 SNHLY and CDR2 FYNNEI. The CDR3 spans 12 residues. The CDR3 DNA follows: TGTGCCAGCAGTGTTGAAGTAGAGACCCAGTACTTC. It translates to CASSVEVETQYF.

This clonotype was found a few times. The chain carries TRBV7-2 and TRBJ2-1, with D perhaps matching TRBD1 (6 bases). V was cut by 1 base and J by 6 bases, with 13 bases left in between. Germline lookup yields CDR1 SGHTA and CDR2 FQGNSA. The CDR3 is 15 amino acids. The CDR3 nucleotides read TGTGCCAGCAGCTTAGTTCAGGGGATACCCAATGAGCAGTTCTTC. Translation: CASSLVQGIPNEQFF.

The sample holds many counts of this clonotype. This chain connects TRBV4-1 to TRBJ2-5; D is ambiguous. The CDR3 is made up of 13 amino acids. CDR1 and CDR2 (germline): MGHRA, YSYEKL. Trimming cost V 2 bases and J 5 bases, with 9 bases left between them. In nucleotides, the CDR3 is TGCGCCAGCAGCCAACCGCCCCGGGAGACCCAGTACTTC. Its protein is CASSQPPRETQYF.